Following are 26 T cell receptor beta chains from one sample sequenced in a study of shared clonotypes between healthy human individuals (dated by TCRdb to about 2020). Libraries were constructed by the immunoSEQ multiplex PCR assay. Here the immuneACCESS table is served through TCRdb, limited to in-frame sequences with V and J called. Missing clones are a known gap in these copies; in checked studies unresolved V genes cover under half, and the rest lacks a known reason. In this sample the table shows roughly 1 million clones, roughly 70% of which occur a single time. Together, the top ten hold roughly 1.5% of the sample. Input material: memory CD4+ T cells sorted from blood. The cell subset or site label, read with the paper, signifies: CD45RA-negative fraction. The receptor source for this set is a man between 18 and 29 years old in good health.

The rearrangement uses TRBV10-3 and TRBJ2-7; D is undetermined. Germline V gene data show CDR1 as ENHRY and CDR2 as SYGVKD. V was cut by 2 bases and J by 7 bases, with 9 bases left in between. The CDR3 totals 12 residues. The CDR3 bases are TGTGCCATCAGTGAGGGTTCCCCTGAGCAGTACTTC. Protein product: CAISEGSPEQYF.

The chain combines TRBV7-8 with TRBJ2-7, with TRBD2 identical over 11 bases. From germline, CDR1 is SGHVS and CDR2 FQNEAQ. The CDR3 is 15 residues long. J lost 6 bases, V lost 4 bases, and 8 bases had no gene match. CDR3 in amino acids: CASSSRLAGLGEQYF. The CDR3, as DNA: TGTGCCAGCAGCTCCCGACTAGCGGGACTCGGCGAGCAGTACTTC.

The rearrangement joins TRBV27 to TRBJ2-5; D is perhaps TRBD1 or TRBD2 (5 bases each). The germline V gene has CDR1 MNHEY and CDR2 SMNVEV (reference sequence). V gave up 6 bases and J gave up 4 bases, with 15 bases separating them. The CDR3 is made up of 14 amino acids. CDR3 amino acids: CASSYVGRGETQYF. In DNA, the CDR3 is TGTGCCAGCAGCTACGTGGGACGGGGAGAGACCCAGTACTTC.

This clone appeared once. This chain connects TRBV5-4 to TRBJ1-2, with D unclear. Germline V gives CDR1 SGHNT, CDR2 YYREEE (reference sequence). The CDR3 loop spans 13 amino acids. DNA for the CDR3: TGTGTCACAAATTGGGCCGGGAACTATGGCTACACCTTC. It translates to CVTNWAGNYGYTF.

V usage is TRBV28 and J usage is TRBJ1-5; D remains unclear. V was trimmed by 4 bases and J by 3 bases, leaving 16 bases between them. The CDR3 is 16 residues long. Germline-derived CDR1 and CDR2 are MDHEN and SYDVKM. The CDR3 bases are TGTGCCAGCAGTTCCGGACTTGTTGGGCTCAATCAGCCCCAGCATTTT. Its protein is CASSSGLVGLNQPQHF. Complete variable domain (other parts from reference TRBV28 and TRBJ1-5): DVKVTQSSRYLVKRTGEKVFLECVQDMDHENMFWYRQDPGLGLRLIYFSYDVKMKEKGDIPEGYSVSREKKERFSLILESASTNQTSMYLCASSSGLVGLNQPQHFGDGTRLSIL.

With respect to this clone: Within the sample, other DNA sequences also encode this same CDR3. The DNA for the CDR3 is TGTGCCAGCAGTTTAGGGGGTTTCTACGAGCAGTACTTC. This gives the protein CASSLGGFYEQYF. V gene TRBV28 combines with J gene TRBJ2-7; D may correspond to TRBD1 or TRBD2 (5 bases each). V lost 2 bases and J lost 3, with 8 bases in between. CDR1 MDHEN and CDR2 SYDVKM come from the germline V gene. The CDR3 runs 13 residues.

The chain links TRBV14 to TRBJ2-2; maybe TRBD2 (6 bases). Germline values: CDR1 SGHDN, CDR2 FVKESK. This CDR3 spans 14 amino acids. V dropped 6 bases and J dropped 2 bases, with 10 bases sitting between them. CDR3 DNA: TGTGCCAGCAGGGGAGGACTAAACACCGGGGAGCTGTTTTTT. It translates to CASRGGLNTGELFF.

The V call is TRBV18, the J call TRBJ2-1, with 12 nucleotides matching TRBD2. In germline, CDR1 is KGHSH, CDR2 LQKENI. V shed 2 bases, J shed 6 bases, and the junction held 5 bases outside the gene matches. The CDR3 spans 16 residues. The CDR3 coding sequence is TGTGCCAGCTCACCAGAGGCTAGCGGGAGGGGCAATGAGCAGTTCTTC. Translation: CASSPEASGRGNEQFF.

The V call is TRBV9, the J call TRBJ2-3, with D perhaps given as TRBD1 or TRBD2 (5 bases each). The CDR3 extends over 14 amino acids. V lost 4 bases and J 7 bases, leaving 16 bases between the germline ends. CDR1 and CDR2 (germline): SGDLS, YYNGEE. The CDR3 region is CASSSGTRRNTQYF. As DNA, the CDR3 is TGTGCCAGCAGCAGTGGGACCCGACGGAATACGCAGTATTTT.

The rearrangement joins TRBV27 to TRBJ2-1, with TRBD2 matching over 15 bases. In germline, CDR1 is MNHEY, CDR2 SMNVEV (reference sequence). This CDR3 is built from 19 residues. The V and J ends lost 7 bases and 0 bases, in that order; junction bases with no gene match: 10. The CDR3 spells CASKTTSGLAGGSYNEQFF. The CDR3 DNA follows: TGTGCCAGCAAAACCACCTCGGGACTAGCGGGGGGCTCCTACAATGAGCAGTTCTTC.

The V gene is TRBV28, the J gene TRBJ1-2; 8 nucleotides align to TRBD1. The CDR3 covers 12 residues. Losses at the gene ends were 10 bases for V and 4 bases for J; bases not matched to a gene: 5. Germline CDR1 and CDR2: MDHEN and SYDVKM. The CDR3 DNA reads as TGTGCCACCTTGACAGGGGTCTATGGCTACACCTTC. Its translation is CATLTGVYGYTF.

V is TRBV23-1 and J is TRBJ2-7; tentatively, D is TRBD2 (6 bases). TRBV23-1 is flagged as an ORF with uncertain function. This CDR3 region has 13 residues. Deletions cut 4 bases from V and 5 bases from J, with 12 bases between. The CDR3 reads CASSLEGMHEQYF. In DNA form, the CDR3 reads TGCGCCAGCAGTCTGGAGGGGATGCACGAGCAGTACTTC.

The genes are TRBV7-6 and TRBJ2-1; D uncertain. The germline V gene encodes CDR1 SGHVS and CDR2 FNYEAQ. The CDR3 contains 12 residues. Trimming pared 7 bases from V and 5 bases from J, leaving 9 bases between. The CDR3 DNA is TGTGCCAGCACCGCAGAAGACAATGAGCAGTTCTTC. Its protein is CASTAEDNEQFF.

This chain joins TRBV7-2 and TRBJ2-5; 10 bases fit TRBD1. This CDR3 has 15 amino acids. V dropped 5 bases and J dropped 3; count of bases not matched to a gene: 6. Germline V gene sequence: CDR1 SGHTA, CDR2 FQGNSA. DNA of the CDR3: TGTGCCAGCAGCCCCAGACAGGGGGCAGAAGAGACCCAGTACTTC. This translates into CASSPRQGAEETQYF.

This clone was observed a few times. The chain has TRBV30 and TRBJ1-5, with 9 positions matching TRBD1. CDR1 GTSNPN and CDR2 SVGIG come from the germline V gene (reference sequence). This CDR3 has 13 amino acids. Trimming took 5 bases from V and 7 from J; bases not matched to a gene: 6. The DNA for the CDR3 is TGTGCCTGGGGGACAGGGTTAGACCAGCCCCAGCATTTT. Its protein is CAWGTGLDQPQHF.

CDR3 amino acids: CASSLAVRAPRTEAFF. The DNA of the CDR3 is TGTGCCAGCAGCTTGGCCGTAAGGGCCCCGAGGACTGAAGCTTTCTTT. The chain combines TRBV5-5 with TRBJ1-1; D is uncertain. The CDR3 is 16 residues long. Germline-derived CDR1 and CDR2 are SGHKS and YYEKEE (reference sequence). Trimming took 0 bases from V and 5 from J, leaving 17 bases between them.

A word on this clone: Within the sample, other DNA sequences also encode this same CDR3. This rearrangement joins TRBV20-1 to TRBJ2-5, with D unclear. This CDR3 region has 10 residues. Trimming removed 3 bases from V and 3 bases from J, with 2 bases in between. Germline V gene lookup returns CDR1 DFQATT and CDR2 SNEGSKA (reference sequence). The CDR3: CSAREETQYF. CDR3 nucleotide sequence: TGCAGTGCTAGGGAAGAGACCCAGTACTTC.

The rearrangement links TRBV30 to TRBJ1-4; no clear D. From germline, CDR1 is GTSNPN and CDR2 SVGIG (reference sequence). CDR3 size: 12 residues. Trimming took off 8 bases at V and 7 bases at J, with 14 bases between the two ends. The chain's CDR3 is CAASRTVEKLFF. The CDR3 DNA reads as TGTGCCGCCTCAAGGACGGTTGAAAAACTGTTTTTT.

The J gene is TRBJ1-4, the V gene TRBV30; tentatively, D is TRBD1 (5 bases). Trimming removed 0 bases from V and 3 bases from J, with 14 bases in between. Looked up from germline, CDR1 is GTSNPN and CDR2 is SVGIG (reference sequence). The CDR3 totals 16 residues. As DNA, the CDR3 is TGTGCCTGGAGTGTACGGAGAGGGGCGGCTAATGAAAAACTGTTTTTT. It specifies CAWSVRRGAANEKLFF.

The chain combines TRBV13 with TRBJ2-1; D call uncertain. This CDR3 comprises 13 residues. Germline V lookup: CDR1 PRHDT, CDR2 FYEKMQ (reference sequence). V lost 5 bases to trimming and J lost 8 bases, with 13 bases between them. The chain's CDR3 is CASSVDRSDEQFF. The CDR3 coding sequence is TGTGCCAGCAGCGTTGACCGATCGGATGAGCAGTTCTTC.

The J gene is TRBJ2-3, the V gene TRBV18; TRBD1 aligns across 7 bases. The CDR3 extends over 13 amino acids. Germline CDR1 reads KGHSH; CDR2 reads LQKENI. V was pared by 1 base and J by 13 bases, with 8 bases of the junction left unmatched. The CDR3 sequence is CASSPLGQGVEYF. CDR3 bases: TGTGCCAGCTCACCACTAGGCCAGGGGGTCGAGTATTTT.

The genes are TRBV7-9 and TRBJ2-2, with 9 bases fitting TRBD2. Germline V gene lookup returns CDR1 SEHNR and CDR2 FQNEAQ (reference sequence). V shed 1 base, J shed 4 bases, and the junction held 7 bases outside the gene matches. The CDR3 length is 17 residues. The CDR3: CASSLGVAGAITGELFF. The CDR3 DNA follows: TGTGCCAGCAGCTTAGGGGTAGCGGGGGCAATCACCGGGGAGCTGTTTTTT.

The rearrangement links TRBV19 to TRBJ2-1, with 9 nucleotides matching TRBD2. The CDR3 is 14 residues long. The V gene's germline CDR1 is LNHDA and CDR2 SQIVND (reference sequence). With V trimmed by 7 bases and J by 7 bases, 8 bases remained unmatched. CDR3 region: CASKTGTSRNEQFF. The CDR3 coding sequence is TGTGCCAGTAAAACCGGGACTAGCAGGAATGAGCAGTTCTTC.

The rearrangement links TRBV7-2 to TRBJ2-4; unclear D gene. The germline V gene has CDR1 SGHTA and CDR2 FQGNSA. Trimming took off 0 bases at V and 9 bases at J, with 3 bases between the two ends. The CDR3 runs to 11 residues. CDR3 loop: CASSLAGIQYF. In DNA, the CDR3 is TGTGCCAGCAGCTTAGCTGGCATTCAGTACTTC.

The CDR3, as DNA: TGTGCCAGCAGTTTACTAGGGAAAGAGACCCAGTACTTC. Translated, it gives CASSLLGKETQYF. This rearrangement joins TRBV28 to TRBJ2-5, with D uncertain. CDR1 is MDHEN and CDR2 is SYDVKM in the germline V gene. V shed 2 bases and J shed 3 bases, with 7 bases lying between them. The CDR3 sequence is 13 residues long.

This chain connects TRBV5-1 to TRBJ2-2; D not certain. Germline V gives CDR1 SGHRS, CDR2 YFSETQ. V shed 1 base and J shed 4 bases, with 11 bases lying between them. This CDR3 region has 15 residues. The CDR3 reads CASSLYSRPTGELFF. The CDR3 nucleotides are TGCGCCAGCAGCTTGTACTCGCGCCCCACCGGGGAGCTGTTTTTT.